What follows are 6 T cell receptor beta chains derived from one specimen sequenced in a study of vaccination and CD4 T cells after COVID-19. Treatment denoted: approximately 11-day PBMC culture with coronavirus spike peptide pools or control peptides (ViraFEST assay). The Oncomine TCR Beta short-read assay sequenced DNA from cultured CD4+ T cells. One entry per CDR3 protein, called by TCRdb with MiXCR from the PCR reads. The table shows roughly 11,000 distinct CDR3 sequences, with roughly 41% occurring only once. Antigen specificity for these receptors is unknown. Sequencing was performed on CD4+ T cells from blood, cultured in vitro, taken after SARS-CoV-2 vaccination. Receptors were obtained from a human donor who had recovered from COVID-19.

This chain uses TRBV7-9 with TRBJ2-1, with D possibly matching TRBD2 (6 bases). CDR3 length: 15 amino acids. CDR1 and CDR2 (germline): SEHNR, FQNEAQ (reference sequence). V was shortened by 5 bases and J by 0 bases, with 11 bases between the two germline ends. In nucleotides, the CDR3 is TGTGCCAGCAGCCCACGGGGGACCTCCTACAATGAGCAGTTCTTC. It is translated as CASSPRGTSYNEQFF.

This clonotype counts as medium-sized. This chain uses TRBV7-9 with TRBJ2-1; TRBD1 or TRBD2 may be the D gene (7 bases each). This CDR3 has 16 amino acids. CDR1 is SEHNR and CDR2 is FQNEAQ in the germline V gene (reference sequence). V lost 7 bases to trimming and J lost 5 bases, with 21 bases between them. The CDR3 region is CASTPRGRGRNNEQFF. CDR3 nucleotide sequence: TGTGCCAGCACCCCAAGGGGGAGGGGGCGCAACAATGAGCAGTTCTTC. Full variable domain (outside the CDR3, taken from reference TRBV7-9 and TRBJ2-1): DTGVSQNPRHKITKRGQNVTFRCDPISEHNRLYWYRQTLGQGPEFLTYFQNEAQLEKSRLLSDRFSAERPKGSFSTLEIQRTEQGDSAMYLCASTPRGRGRNNEQFFGPGTRLTVL.

CDR3 sequence reads: CSAREQQEDTQYF. CDR3 nucleotide sequence: TGCAGTGCTAGAGAACAACAGGAAGATACGCAGTATTTT. V usage is TRBV20-1 and J usage is TRBJ2-3, with D possibly matching TRBD1 (5 bases). Trimming took off 0 bases at V and 5 bases at J, with 9 bases between the two ends. Germline V gene lookup returns CDR1 DFQATT and CDR2 SNEGSKA (reference sequence). The CDR3 loop spans 13 amino acids.

The chain joins TRBV7-9 to TRBJ2-3, with a tentative D call TRBD1 (5 bases). Trimming took off 1 base at V and 1 base at J, with 6 bases between the two ends. This CDR3 spans 14 amino acids. Germline loops: CDR1 SEHNR, CDR2 FQNEAQ (reference sequence). This CDR3 reads CASSLETGTDTQYF. Here the CDR3 DNA reads TGTGCCAGCAGCTTAGAGACAGGCACAGATACGCAGTATTTT.

This rearrangement joins TRBV6-5 to TRBJ2-2; no reliable D call. The length of the CDR3 is 14 residues. Germline V gene data show CDR1 as MNHEY and CDR2 as SVGAGI. V was clipped by 0 bases and J by 6 bases, with 8 bases between them. In nucleotides, the CDR3 is TGTGCCAGCAGTTACTCTAGAGGAGCCGGGGAGCTGTTTTTT. Residues: CASSYSRGAGELFF.

V is TRBV18 and J is TRBJ1-6; 9 bases agree with TRBD1. This CDR3 comprises 14 residues. Germline lookup yields CDR1 KGHSH and CDR2 LQKENI. Germline trimming cut 4 bases from V and 6 bases from J; bases unmatched to any gene: 1. DNA for the CDR3: TGTGCCAGCTCACGGGACAGGGCTAATTCACCCCTCCACTTT. Amino acids: CASSRDRANSPLHF.